These T cell receptor beta chains were read from a single sample in a study of shared clonotypes between healthy human individuals. Some clones are missing from TCRdb's copy, which holds only in-frame ones; the method was immunoSEQ multiplex PCR. The data contain more than 600,000 clones, 92% of them singletons. The sample comprised naive CD8+ T cells sorted from blood. Source of these receptors: a man younger than 45 in good health. Both conserved end residues are part of each CDR3. The D gene is left open where the match is weak. The listing skips clone size in some rows; elsewhere it reads once, few, many or a size class.

clone_size: .; d_call: .; v_call: TRBV5-6; j_call: TRBJ1-1; cdr3_nt: TGTGCCAGCAGCTTGAGACAGGCATACTCAATGAACACTGAAGCCTTCTTT; cdr3_aa: CASSLRQAYSMNTEAFF
clone_size: .; d_call: .; v_call: TRBV28; j_call: TRBJ2-3; cdr3_nt: TGTGCCAGCAGTTTGGGTAAATCCGGGACAGATACGCAGTATTTT; cdr3_aa: CASSLGKSGTDTQYF
clone_size: .; d_call: .; v_call: TRBV5-8; j_call: TRBJ2-7; cdr3_nt: TGTGCCAGCAGCCCACTTAGGGAGTCCTACGAGCAGTACTTC; cdr3_aa: CASSPLRESYEQYF
clone_size: .; d_call: .; v_call: TRBV6-5; j_call: TRBJ2-7; cdr3_nt: TGTGCCAGCAGTTACTCGCCAGGGGGGGGGAACGAGCAGTACTTC; cdr3_aa: CASSYSPGGGNEQYF
clone_size: .; d_call: .; v_call: TRBV13; j_call: TRBJ2-3; cdr3_nt: TGTGCCAGCAGCCCTCTGTCGAGCACAGATACGCAGTATTTT; cdr3_aa: CASSPLSSTDTQYF
clone_size: .; d_call: .; v_call: TRBV6-6; j_call: TRBJ2-2; cdr3_nt: TGTGCCAGCAGACCCAGGGGTTCCGGGGAGCTGTTTTTT; cdr3_aa: CASRPRGSGELFF
clone_size: .; d_call: TRBD2; v_call: TRBV6-5; j_call: TRBJ2-7; cdr3_nt: TGTGCCAGCAGTTACATAGCGGGAGGTTCATACGAGCAGTACTTC; cdr3_aa: CASSYIAGGSYEQYF
clone_size: .; d_call: TRBD2; v_call: TRBV10-1; j_call: TRBJ2-1; cdr3_nt: TGCGCCAGCAGTATTACTAGCGCCCTTGGGTACAATGAGCAGTTCTTC; cdr3_aa: CASSITSALGYNEQFF
clone_size: .; d_call: .; v_call: TRBV11-1; j_call: TRBJ1-2; cdr3_nt: TGTGCCAGCAGCGAAGACGGACTATATGGCTACACCTTC; cdr3_aa: CASSEDGLYGYTF
clone_size: .; d_call: TRBD1; v_call: TRBV5-1; j_call: TRBJ2-7; cdr3_nt: TGCGCCAGCAGCCGAACGGGACAGGGGACCTACGAGCAGTACTTC; cdr3_aa: CASSRTGQGTYEQYF
clone_size: .; d_call: .; v_call: TRBV27; j_call: TRBJ2-2; cdr3_nt: TGTGCCAGCAGTTTTGGGACATTAACCGGGGAGCTGTTTTTT; cdr3_aa: CASSFGTLTGELFF
clone_size: .; d_call: .; v_call: TRBV5-6; j_call: TRBJ1-5; cdr3_nt: TGTGCCAGCAGCTATCAGGGAATCAATCAGCCCCAGCATTTT; cdr3_aa: CASSYQGINQPQHF
clone_size: .; d_call: .; v_call: TRBV19; j_call: TRBJ2-6; cdr3_nt: TGTGCCAGTAGTATAAGGGCTGGGGCCAACGTCCTGACTTTC; cdr3_aa: CASSIRAGANVLTF
clone_size: .; d_call: .; v_call: TRBV6-1; j_call: TRBJ1-5; cdr3_nt: TGTGCCAGCAGTGATCTTGCTGGGATAACCAATCAGCCCCAGCATTTT; cdr3_aa: CASSDLAGITNQPQHF
clone_size: .; d_call: TRBD2; v_call: TRBV7-9; j_call: TRBJ2-5; cdr3_nt: TGTGCCAGCAGCTTAAGGAAGTCCGGGACTAGCGGGACTCAAGAGACCCAGTACTTC; cdr3_aa: CASSLRKSGTSGTQETQYF
clone_size: .; d_call: .; v_call: TRBV7-9; j_call: TRBJ1-2; cdr3_nt: TGTGCCAGCAGCTTACAACGGGCGGATGGCTACACCTTC; cdr3_aa: CASSLQRADGYTF
clone_size: .; d_call: TRBD2; v_call: TRBV6-1; j_call: TRBJ2-7; cdr3_nt: TGTGCCAGCAGTGTGGTAGCGGGAGGGCATGAGCAGTACTTC; cdr3_aa: CASSVVAGGHEQYF
clone_size: once; d_call: .; v_call: TRBV7-9; j_call: TRBJ2-1; cdr3_nt: TGTGCCAGCAGCTCAAACCCACTTTACAATGAGCAGTTCTTC; cdr3_aa: CASSSNPLYNEQFF
clone_size: .; d_call: TRBD2; v_call: TRBV27; j_call: TRBJ2-1; cdr3_nt: TGTGCCAGCAGTAGGACTAGCGGGAGTTTAAATGAGCAGTTCTTC; cdr3_aa: CASSRTSGSLNEQFF
clone_size: .; d_call: .; v_call: TRBV11-3; j_call: TRBJ2-3; cdr3_nt: TGTGCCAGCAGCTCCTTGTGGCCAGATACGCAGTATTTT; cdr3_aa: CASSSLWPDTQYF